Listed below are T cell receptor beta chains from one sample, sequenced in a study of blood T cell repertoires in COVID-19. Sequencing was performed with immunoSEQ multiplex PCR; in TCRdb, only in-frame clones are kept and a portion is missing. In the table there are hundreds of thousands of clones, around 90% of which are singletons. Sequencing used peripheral blood. These receptors came from a man in his sixties who had recovered from COVID-19. Both conserved end residues are part of each CDR3.

V: TRBV29-1
J: TRBJ1-4
CDR3: CSAQGLDEKLFF

V: TRBV10-3
J: TRBJ1-4
CDR3: CAISSTDEKLFF

V: TRBV10-3
J: TRBJ1-2
CDR3: CAISESTPPRASGYTF

V: TRBV6-9
J: TRBJ2-7
CDR3: CASSCGASPYEQYF

V: TRBV7-8
J: TRBJ1-6
CDR3: CASSSQGVTSPLHF

V: TRBV6-5
J: TRBJ1-2
CDR3: CASSYGSAYGYTF

V: TRBV12-3/TRBV12-4
J: TRBJ1-5
CDR3: CASRQGRVQPQHF

V: TRBV28
J: TRBJ1-1
CDR3: CASSFPTLRTEAFF

V: TRBV5-6
J: TRBJ1-2
CDR3: CASSLRQISGGYTF

V: TRBV2
J: TRBJ2-2
CDR3: CASRGSGGAAGELFF

V: TRBV28
J: TRBJ1-6
CDR3: CASSLYADNNSPLHF

V: TRBV10-3
J: TRBJ1-5
CDR3: CATSPGTGGNQPQHF

V: TRBV19
J: TRBJ2-7
CDR3: CASSAPGRGHRSGQYF

V: TRBV12-5
J: TRBJ2-1
CDR3: CASGLGQGRNNEQFF

V: TRBV2
J: TRBJ2-1
CDR3: CAIESRIGRSYNEQFF

V: TRBV4-1
J: TRBJ2-1
CDR3: CASSLELRDRTYNEQFF

V: TRBV5-1
J: TRBJ1-1
CDR3: CASRPPGQSNTEAFF

V: TRBV9
J: TRBJ2-2
CDR3: CASMANPSAGELFF

V: TRBV6-5
J: TRBJ2-1
CDR3: CASSYYGGADYNEQFF

V: TRBV6-1
J: TRBJ2-1
CDR3: CASSELLQVSYNEQFF

V: TRBV13
J: TRBJ2-3
CDR3: CASSSTWTASTDTQYF

V: TRBV30
J: TRBJ1-6
CDR3: CAWSLMTGSPLHF

V: TRBV13
J: TRBJ1-6
CDR3: CASSYMTGNYNSPLHF

V: TRBV12-3/TRBV12-4
J: TRBJ2-7
CDR3: CASSLGVSYEQYF

V: TRBV7-2
J: TRBJ1-4
CDR3: CASSLGLAGEKLFF

V: TRBV5-1
J: TRBJ2-5
CDR3: CASSPPTGNQETQYF

V: TRBV3-1/TRBV3-2
J: TRBJ1-1
CDR3: CASSQAQTEAFF

V: TRBV19
J: TRBJ1-5
CDR3: CASNEGYNQPQHF

V: TRBV18
J: TRBJ1-4
CDR3: CASSPGQGGEKLFF

V: TRBV5-1
J: TRBJ2-1
CDR3: CASSLAATGSSYNEQFF

V: TRBV28
J: TRBJ1-2
CDR3: CASSPPGQLYYGYTF

V: TRBV30
J: TRBJ1-2
CDR3: CAWSVRGYGYTF

V: TRBV2
J: TRBJ1-1
CDR3: CASSEAAGVTEAFF